The rows below give T cell receptor beta chains drawn from one sample of a study of T cell repertoires in cytomegalovirus infection. One entry per CDR3 protein, called by TCRdb with MiXCR from the reads. The sample has around 530,000 distinct CDR3 sequences; 26% are singletons. The material sequenced was PBMCs. Receptor source: a human donor in good health (CMV status not recorded). Some clones in this sample may be carry-over from other donors' samples. The CDR3 runs from the conserved cysteine through the conserved F or W. The D gene is left open where the match is weak. Part of the rows lack a size; the others show once, few, many or a class for expanded clones.

j_call: TRBJ1-2
clone_size: .
v_call: TRBV29-1
d_call: .
cdr3_nt: TGCAGCGCCCGGGACTCCGGTATCTATGGCTACACCTTC
cdr3_aa: CSARDSGIYGYTF

j_call: TRBJ2-7
clone_size: .
v_call: TRBV28
d_call: TRBD2
cdr3_nt: TGTGCCAGCAGTTCCCATAGCGGGTCTAGGAACGAGCAGTACTTC
cdr3_aa: CASSSHSGSRNEQYF

j_call: TRBJ2-5
clone_size: .
v_call: TRBV19
d_call: .
cdr3_nt: TGTGCCAGTAGTATTCTTTCGGGACAAGAGACCCAGTACTTC
cdr3_aa: CASSILSGQETQYF

j_call: TRBJ2-3
clone_size: .
v_call: TRBV7-2
d_call: TRBD2
cdr3_nt: TGTGCCAGCAGCTTGGGCAGCGGGACCCTTAGCACAGATACGCAGTATTTT
cdr3_aa: CASSLGSGTLSTDTQYF

j_call: TRBJ2-3
clone_size: few
v_call: TRBV20-1
d_call: TRBD2
cdr3_nt: TGCAGTGCGACCCGGGCGGGAGGGTTGGATACGCAGTATTTT
cdr3_aa: CSATRAGGLDTQYF

j_call: TRBJ2-2
clone_size: many
v_call: TRBV7-2
d_call: .
cdr3_nt: TGTGCCAGCAGCTTAGAATCGGTGAACACCGGGGAGCTGTTTTTT
cdr3_aa: CASSLESVNTGELFF

j_call: TRBJ1-5
clone_size: few
v_call: TRBV7-4
d_call: TRBD1
cdr3_nt: TGTGCCAGCAGCTTAGGAGACAGGGGACAGCATTTT
cdr3_aa: CASSLGDRGQHF

j_call: TRBJ1-1
clone_size: .
v_call: TRBV6-6
d_call: .
cdr3_nt: TGTGCCAGCAGTTACGAGGGTTCGAACACTGAAGCTTTCTTT
cdr3_aa: CASSYEGSNTEAFF

j_call: TRBJ2-5
clone_size: few
v_call: TRBV20-1
d_call: .
cdr3_nt: TGCAGTGCTCCTCGGGCCGACACCCAAGAGACCCAGTACTTC
cdr3_aa: CSAPRADTQETQYF

j_call: TRBJ1-1
clone_size: .
v_call: TRBV6-2/TRBV6-3
d_call: .
cdr3_nt: TGTGCCAGCAGTTACCCTCCGACAGGAGAAGCTTTCTTT
cdr3_aa: CASSYPPTGEAFF

j_call: TRBJ2-3
clone_size: few
v_call: TRBV5-8
d_call: .
cdr3_nt: TGTGCCAGCAGCTTGGGAGGGAGAACTAGCACAGATACGCAGTATTTT
cdr3_aa: CASSLGGRTSTDTQYF

j_call: TRBJ1-5
clone_size: few
v_call: TRBV7-2
d_call: .
cdr3_nt: TGTGCCAGCAGCTCCGACGGGCAGGGGTGGGGACAGCCCCAGCATTTT
cdr3_aa: CASSSDGQGWGQPQHF

j_call: TRBJ1-2
clone_size: once
v_call: TRBV7-2
d_call: TRBD1
cdr3_nt: TGTGCCAGCAGCTTAGAGGGGACAGCAGGCTATGGCTACACCTTC
cdr3_aa: CASSLEGTAGYGYTF

j_call: TRBJ1-1
clone_size: many
v_call: TRBV7-2
d_call: .
cdr3_nt: TGTGCCAGCAGCGGACGGGGACATACTAGCTTCTTT
cdr3_aa: CASSGRGHTSFF

j_call: TRBJ2-2
clone_size: few
v_call: TRBV20-1
d_call: .
cdr3_nt: TGCAGTGCTAGAGATCATAGCAAGGGGGCCGGGGAGCTGTTTTTT
cdr3_aa: CSARDHSKGAGELFF

j_call: TRBJ1-2
clone_size: .
v_call: TRBV12-3/TRBV12-4
d_call: .
cdr3_nt: TGTGCCAGCAGTTTAGGTTTCGACGGCTACACCTTC
cdr3_aa: CASSLGFDGYTF

j_call: TRBJ2-5
clone_size: many
v_call: TRBV7-2
d_call: TRBD2
cdr3_nt: TGTGCCAGCAGCTTTAAAAACGCGGGGGTGGAGACCCAGTACTTC
cdr3_aa: CASSFKNAGVETQYF

j_call: TRBJ1-1
clone_size: .
v_call: TRBV12-3/TRBV12-4
d_call: .
cdr3_nt: TGTGCCAGCAGCCGGACAGCCCTGAACACTGAAGCTTTCTTT
cdr3_aa: CASSRTALNTEAFF

j_call: TRBJ2-1
clone_size: few
v_call: TRBV7-9
d_call: TRBD2
cdr3_nt: TGTGCCAGCAGCCCCAGCAGCGGGAGTACCAATGAGCAGTTCTTC
cdr3_aa: CASSPSSGSTNEQFF

j_call: TRBJ2-1
clone_size: .
v_call: TRBV7-3
d_call: .
cdr3_nt: TGTGCCAGCAGGGAAAGGGGGTCCTACAATGAGCAGTTCTTC
cdr3_aa: CASRERGSYNEQFF

j_call: TRBJ2-6
clone_size: .
v_call: TRBV20-1
d_call: .
cdr3_nt: TGCAGTGCTAGTACACTAGCTGCTGGGGCCAACGTCCTGACTTTC
cdr3_aa: CSASTLAAGANVLTF

j_call: TRBJ1-5
clone_size: many
v_call: TRBV7-2
d_call: .
cdr3_nt: TGTGCCAGCAGCTTATTGGGATTTGGTCAGCCCCAGCATTTT
cdr3_aa: CASSLLGFGQPQHF

j_call: TRBJ2-1
clone_size: few
v_call: TRBV10-3
d_call: .
cdr3_nt: TGTGCCATCAGTGGGGCCACCGGGACCCTCCATGAGCAGTTCTTC
cdr3_aa: CAISGATGTLHEQFF

j_call: TRBJ2-4
clone_size: .
v_call: TRBV7-2
d_call: .
cdr3_nt: TGTGCCAGCAGCTTAGATAAGGGCGACATTCAGTACTTC
cdr3_aa: CASSLDKGDIQYF

j_call: TRBJ2-1
clone_size: .
v_call: TRBV10-3
d_call: TRBD2
cdr3_nt: TGTGCCATCCAAGCCGGGACTAGCGGAGAAAAGCAGTTCTTC
cdr3_aa: CAIQAGTSGEKQFF

j_call: TRBJ2-1
clone_size: .
v_call: TRBV30
d_call: TRBD2
cdr3_nt: TGTGCCTGGACCGGGACTAGTGGGAGTGAGCAGTTCTTC
cdr3_aa: CAWTGTSGSEQFF

j_call: TRBJ2-1
clone_size: few
v_call: TRBV7-6
d_call: .
cdr3_nt: TGTGCCAGCAGCTTAGCAATAACGGCATCGGAGCAGTTCTTC
cdr3_aa: CASSLAITASEQFF

j_call: TRBJ2-7
clone_size: few
v_call: TRBV7-9
d_call: .
cdr3_nt: TGTGCCAGCAGGCCTCCCTGGCGGGGAGACCGATCCTACGAGCAGTACTTC
cdr3_aa: CASRPPWRGDRSYEQYF

j_call: TRBJ2-7
clone_size: .
v_call: TRBV6-5
d_call: .
cdr3_nt: TGTGCCAGCAGTTACCCCGACAGGTACGAGCAGTACTTC
cdr3_aa: CASSYPDRYEQYF

j_call: TRBJ2-3
clone_size: .
v_call: TRBV27
d_call: .
cdr3_nt: TGTGCCAGCAGTCTGATTACGTTGGGCACAGATACGCAGTATTTT
cdr3_aa: CASSLITLGTDTQYF

j_call: TRBJ2-1
clone_size: few
v_call: TRBV2
d_call: .
cdr3_nt: TGTGCCAGCACCTGGGACTTAAGGGCGGATGAGCAGTTCTTC
cdr3_aa: CASTWDLRADEQFF

j_call: TRBJ1-1
clone_size: many
v_call: TRBV7-2
d_call: .
cdr3_nt: TGTGCCAGTACAACCGGGACGGTGAACACTGAAGCTTTCTTT
cdr3_aa: CASTTGTVNTEAFF

j_call: TRBJ2-5
clone_size: many
v_call: TRBV7-8
d_call: TRBD2
cdr3_nt: TGTGCCAGCAGCCCAATAAGACTAGCGGGAGTAGAGACCCAGTACTTC
cdr3_aa: CASSPIRLAGVETQYF

j_call: TRBJ2-3
clone_size: .
v_call: TRBV20-1
d_call: .
cdr3_nt: TGCAGTGCTAGAATCCACTCTAGCACAGATACGCAGTATTTT
cdr3_aa: CSARIHSSTDTQYF

j_call: TRBJ1-1
clone_size: .
v_call: TRBV6-2/TRBV6-3
d_call: .
cdr3_nt: TGTGCCAGCAGTTATCGGGCTATGAACACTGAAGCTTTCTTT
cdr3_aa: CASSYRAMNTEAFF

j_call: TRBJ2-7
clone_size: .
v_call: TRBV6-1
d_call: TRBD1
cdr3_nt: TGTGCCAGCAGCTCACAGGGGGGCCGCTCCTACGAGCAGTACTTC
cdr3_aa: CASSSQGGRSYEQYF

j_call: TRBJ1-4
clone_size: many
v_call: TRBV7-2
d_call: .
cdr3_nt: TGTGCCAGCAGCTCGAGTGTTGTTGATAATGAAAAACTGTTTTTT
cdr3_aa: CASSSSVVDNEKLFF

j_call: TRBJ2-1
clone_size: .
v_call: TRBV19
d_call: TRBD2
cdr3_nt: TGTGTCAGTAGTACTCTAGCGGGACCTTACAATGAGCAGTTCTTC
cdr3_aa: CVSSTLAGPYNEQFF

j_call: TRBJ2-7
clone_size: .
v_call: TRBV7-8
d_call: .
cdr3_nt: TGTGCCAGCACCGAGCAAGTGGACGGGCGCTCCTACGAGCAGTACTTC
cdr3_aa: CASTEQVDGRSYEQYF

j_call: TRBJ2-1
clone_size: many
v_call: TRBV6-2/TRBV6-3
d_call: TRBD2
cdr3_nt: TGTGCCAGCAGTCCACAGACTAGCGGGATCTATGAGCAGTTCTTC
cdr3_aa: CASSPQTSGIYEQFF

j_call: TRBJ1-1
clone_size: .
v_call: TRBV19
d_call: .
cdr3_nt: TGTGCCAGTAGTATTAAGGCAGATATGAACACTGAAGCTTTCTTT
cdr3_aa: CASSIKADMNTEAFF

j_call: TRBJ2-1
clone_size: many
v_call: TRBV7-8
d_call: TRBD2
cdr3_nt: TGTGCCAGCAGCTTAGGGTTACTAGCGGTAGTTCCCAATGAGCAGTTCTTC
cdr3_aa: CASSLGLLAVVPNEQFF

j_call: TRBJ1-1
clone_size: many
v_call: TRBV7-2
d_call: .
cdr3_nt: TGTGCCAGCAGCTTAAGGCGGGGGGCAAGAAACACTGAAGCTTTCTTT
cdr3_aa: CASSLRRGARNTEAFF

j_call: TRBJ2-2
clone_size: .
v_call: TRBV2
d_call: .
cdr3_nt: TGTGCCAGCAGTGAAGCGGAGGCAGCAATATCGAACACCGGGGAGCTGTTTTTT
cdr3_aa: CASSEAEAAISNTGELFF

j_call: TRBJ1-4
clone_size: few
v_call: TRBV12-3/TRBV12-4
d_call: .
cdr3_nt: TGTGCCAGCAGTTTAGTCCCGGGTAATGAAAAACTGTTTTTT
cdr3_aa: CASSLVPGNEKLFF

j_call: TRBJ2-7
clone_size: few
v_call: TRBV7-6
d_call: .
cdr3_nt: TGTGCCACAACCTCGGCAGGCGACTACGAGCAGTACTTC
cdr3_aa: CATTSAGDYEQYF

j_call: TRBJ2-3
clone_size: .
v_call: TRBV20-1
d_call: TRBD2
cdr3_nt: TGCAGTGCTGGAAGCGGGGGCAGCACAGATACGCAGTATTTT
cdr3_aa: CSAGSGGSTDTQYF

j_call: TRBJ1-1
clone_size: .
v_call: TRBV5-6
d_call: .
cdr3_nt: TGTGCCAGCAACCCCGGGATAGGAGCTACGTTTCAGAACACTGAAGCTTTCTTT
cdr3_aa: CASNPGIGATFQNTEAFF

j_call: TRBJ1-5
clone_size: .
v_call: TRBV19
d_call: TRBD1
cdr3_nt: TGTGCCAGTAGTATGGGACAGTCTCTTCGTCAGCCCCAGCATTTT
cdr3_aa: CASSMGQSLRQPQHF

j_call: TRBJ1-3
clone_size: few
v_call: TRBV11-1
d_call: .
cdr3_nt: TGTGCCAGCAGCTTATTGCGGAGCACCCTGAAAGGAAACACCATATATTTT
cdr3_aa: CASSLLRSTLKGNTIYF

j_call: TRBJ1-3
clone_size: .
v_call: TRBV15
d_call: .
cdr3_nt: TGTGCCACCAGCAGAGGTCACGACATCGGGGGGGAGAGAAACACCATATATTTT
cdr3_aa: CATSRGHDIGGERNTIYF